Sequencing of this TCR beta chain was carried out in a study of T-cell reconstitution after alpha-beta-depleted transplantation in children. Study-level results: Newly made T cells mostly supplied T-cell counts and diversity one year after transplant. Recipient T cells and thymic progenitors that survived gave rise to the high TCRbeta diversity observed at day 60 in some patients. Two months or so post-transplant, alpha-beta T cells reportedly derived from several hundred expanded graft clones.

This clonotype is deemed medium-sized (0.01 to 0.1%). The antigen is undetermined. V was cut by 5 bases and J by 0 bases, with 10 bases left in between. CDR3 length: 14 residues. Germline V CDR1 and CDR2: LNHDA, SQIVND (reference sequence). Unique molecular identifiers tagged the TCRbeta library. MiXCR was run by TCRdb on the PCR reads, yielding one entry per CDR3 protein. This table holds approximately 7,000 distinct CDR3 sequences, about 11% found once. The sample was PBMCs, mostly from graft donor cells, taken 180 days after TCRalphabeta/CD19-depleted stem cell transplant. The genes are TRBV19 and TRBJ1-1; no definite D call. The receptor was isolated from a child younger than two who had a stem cell transplant for acute myeloid leukemia, so the T cells may come from the graft donor. The chain's CDR3 is CASSSAPLNTEAFF. DNA of the CDR3: TGTGCCAGTAGTTCAGCTCCATTGAACACTGAAGCTTTCTTT.